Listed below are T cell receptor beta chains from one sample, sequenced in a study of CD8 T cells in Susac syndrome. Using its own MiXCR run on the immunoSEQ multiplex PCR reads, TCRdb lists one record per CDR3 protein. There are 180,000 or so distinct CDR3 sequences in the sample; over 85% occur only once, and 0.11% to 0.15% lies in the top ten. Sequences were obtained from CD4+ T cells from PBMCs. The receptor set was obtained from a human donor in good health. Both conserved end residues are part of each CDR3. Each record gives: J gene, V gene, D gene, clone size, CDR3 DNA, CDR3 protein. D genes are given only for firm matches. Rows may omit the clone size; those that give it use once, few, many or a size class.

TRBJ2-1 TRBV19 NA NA TGTGCCACCTCCGACAGACTAGTAGGCAATGAGCAGTTCTTC CATSDRLVGNEQFF
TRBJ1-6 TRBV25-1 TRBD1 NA TGTGCCAGCAGTGACCCGGGACAGGGGGATTCACCCCTCCACTTT CASSDPGQGDSPLHF
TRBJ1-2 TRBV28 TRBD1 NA TGTGCCAGCAGCTCAACTAACCAGGGGGGTTACTACACCTTC CASSSTNQGGYYTF
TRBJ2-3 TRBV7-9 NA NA TGTGCCAGCAGCACCGCCACAGATACGCAGTATTTT CASSTATDTQYF
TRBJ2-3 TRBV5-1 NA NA TGCGCCAGCAGCTCTACCTACACAGATACGCAGTATTTT CASSSTYTDTQYF
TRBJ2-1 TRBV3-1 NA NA TGTGCCAGCAGCCTCCTGGGGCGAGACAATGAGCAGTTCTTC CASSLLGRDNEQFF
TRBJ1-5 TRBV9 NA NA TGTGCCAGCAGTGCGGGTGTCGGGGCTCAGCCCCAGCATTTT CASSAGVGAQPQHF
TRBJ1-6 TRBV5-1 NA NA TGCGCCAGCAGCCACACGAATTCACCCCTCCACTTT CASSHTNSPLHF
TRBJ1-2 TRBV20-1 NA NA TGCAGTGCTTGGGACGCCTCTAACTATGGCTACACCTTC CSAWDASNYGYTF
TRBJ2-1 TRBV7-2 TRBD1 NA TGTGCCAGCAGCCGACAGGGGACAGGGAGGAATGAGCAGTTCTTC CASSRQGTGRNEQFF
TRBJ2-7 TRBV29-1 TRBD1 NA TGCAGCGCTGGGCCCAAAGGGGACAGGGGAAGTTCCTACGAGCAGTACTTC CSAGPKGDRGSSYEQYF
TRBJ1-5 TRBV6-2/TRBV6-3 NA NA TGTGCCAGCAGTTACGGCGCAGGGAATCAGCCCCAGCATTTT CASSYGAGNQPQHF
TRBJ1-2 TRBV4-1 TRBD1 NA TGCGCCAGCAGCCAACAGGACAGGATAGATGGCTACACCTTC CASSQQDRIDGYTF
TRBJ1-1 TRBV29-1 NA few TGCAGCGTTGAGGGACTGAACACTGAAGCTTTCTTT CSVEGLNTEAFF
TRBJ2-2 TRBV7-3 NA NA TGTGCCAGCAGCTTAATCGGCGCGAACACCGGGGAGCTGTTTTTT CASSLIGANTGELFF
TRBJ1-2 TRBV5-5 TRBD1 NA TGTGCCAGCAGCAGCATCTCGGACAGGGGGAACTATGGCTACACCTTC CASSSISDRGNYGYTF
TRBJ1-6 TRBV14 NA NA TGTGCCAGCAGCGAGTATTGGACAGCGAATAATTCACCCCTCCACTTT CASSEYWTANNSPLHF
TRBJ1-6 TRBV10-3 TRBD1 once TGTGCCAGCGGTCCGGGACAGGGGGCTTCACCCCTCCACTTT CASGPGQGASPLHF
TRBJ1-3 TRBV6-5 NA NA TGTGCCGCTTCGGTAGACACCATATATTTT CAASVDTIYF
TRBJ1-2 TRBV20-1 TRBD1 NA TGCAGTGCTAGGACAGGGACAACTGGCTATGGCTACACCTTC CSARTGTTGYGYTF
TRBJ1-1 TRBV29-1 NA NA TGCAGCGTTGCTGGACTGTCGAACACTGAAGCTTTCTTT CSVAGLSNTEAFF